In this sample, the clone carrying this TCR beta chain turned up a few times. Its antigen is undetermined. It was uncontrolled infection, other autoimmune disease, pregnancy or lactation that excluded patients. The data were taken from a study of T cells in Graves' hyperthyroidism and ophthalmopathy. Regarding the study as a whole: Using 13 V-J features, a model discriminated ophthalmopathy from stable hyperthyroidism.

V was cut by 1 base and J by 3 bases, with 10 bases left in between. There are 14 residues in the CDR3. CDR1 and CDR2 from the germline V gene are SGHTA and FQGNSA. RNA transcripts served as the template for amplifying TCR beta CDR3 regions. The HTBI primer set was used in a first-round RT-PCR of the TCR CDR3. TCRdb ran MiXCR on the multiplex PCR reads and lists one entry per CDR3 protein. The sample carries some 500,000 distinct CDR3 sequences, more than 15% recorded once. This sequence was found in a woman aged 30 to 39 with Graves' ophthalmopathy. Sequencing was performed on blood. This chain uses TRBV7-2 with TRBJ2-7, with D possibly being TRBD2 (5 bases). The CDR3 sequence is CASSLEAAYYEQYF. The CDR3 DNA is TGTGCCAGCAGCTTAGAAGCGGCATACTACGAGCAGTACTTC.